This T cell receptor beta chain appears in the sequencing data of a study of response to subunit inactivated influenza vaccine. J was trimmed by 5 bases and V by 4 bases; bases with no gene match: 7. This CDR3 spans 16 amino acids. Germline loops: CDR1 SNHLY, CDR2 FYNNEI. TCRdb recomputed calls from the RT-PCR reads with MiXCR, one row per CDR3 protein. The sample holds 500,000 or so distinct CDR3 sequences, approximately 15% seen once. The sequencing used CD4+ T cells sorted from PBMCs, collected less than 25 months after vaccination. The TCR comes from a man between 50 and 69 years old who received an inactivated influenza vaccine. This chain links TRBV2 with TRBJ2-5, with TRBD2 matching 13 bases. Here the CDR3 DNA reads TGTGCCAGCAGTGCCACTAGCGGGAGGGCCCGTGAGACCCAGTACTTC. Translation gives CASSATSGRARETQYF.